This TCR beta chain was observed in a study of CD8 T cells in ankylosing spondylitis. Via MiXCR, TCRdb re-called the 5' RACE reads, giving one row per CDR3 protein. Of under 200,000 distinct CDR3 sequences listed, 9.8% were seen once; the top ten hold about 15%. This clonotype turned up a few times. This CDR3 spans 14 amino acids. V lost 0 bases, J lost 7 bases, and 6 bases stayed unmatched. The V gene's germline CDR1 is LGHDT and CDR2 YNNKEL (reference sequence). The sequence was collected from a female donor with ankylosing spondylitis or in good health (not recorded which). Sequenced: blood, either unsorted or a sorted T cell fraction (not recorded which). V usage is TRBV3-1 and J usage is TRBJ2-7; 7 bases agree with TRBD1. The CDR3 loop is CASSQEEGGREQYF. CDR3 nucleotides: TGTGCCAGCAGCCAAGAGGAAGGGGGCAGGGAGCAGTACTTC.